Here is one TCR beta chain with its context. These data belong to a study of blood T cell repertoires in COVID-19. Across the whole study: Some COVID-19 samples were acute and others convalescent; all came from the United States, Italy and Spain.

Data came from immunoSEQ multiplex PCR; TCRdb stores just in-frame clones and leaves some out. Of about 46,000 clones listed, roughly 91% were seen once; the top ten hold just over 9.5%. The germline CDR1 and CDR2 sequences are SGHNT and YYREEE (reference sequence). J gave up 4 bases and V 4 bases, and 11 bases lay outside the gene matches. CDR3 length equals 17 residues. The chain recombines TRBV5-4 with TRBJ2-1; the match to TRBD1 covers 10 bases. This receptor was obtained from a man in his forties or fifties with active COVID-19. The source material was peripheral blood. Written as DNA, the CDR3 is TGTGCCAGCAGCCCCCGCCGGGGACAGGGGATATACAATGAGCAGTTCTTC. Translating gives CASSPRRGQGIYNEQFF.